The T cell receptor beta chain described here comes from a study of T cells in tumors after PD-1 blockade. Background on the study: Patients received pembrolizumab 200 mg every 3 weeks or cemiplimab 350 mg every 2 weeks. During anti-PD-1 treatment, some patients continued daily vismodegib 150 mg.

This table comes from immunoSEQ multiplex PCR, and its TCRdb copy is limited to in-frame clones, with some not included. Of 45,000 or so clones listed, roughly 80% were seen once; the top ten hold approximately 8.3%. Trimming removed 9 bases at V and 5 bases at J, with 23 bases between. Germline assignment: CDR1 SNHLY and CDR2 FYNNEI. The CDR3 length is 15 residues. The clonotype originates from a human donor with advanced basal cell or squamous cell carcinoma (not recorded which). The rearrangement uses TRBV2 and TRBJ2-7; D is ambiguous. Here the sequenced sample was PBMCs, taken before anti-PD-1 therapy. This CDR3 reads CASRASSQVFDEQYF. DNA for the CDR3: TGTGCCAGTCGAGCCAGCTCGCAGGTATTTGACGAGCAGTACTTC.